The 26 T cell receptor beta chains given below trace back to one sample, sequenced in a study of blood T cell repertoires in COVID-19. Measured with immunoSEQ multiplex PCR; TCRdb has only the in-frame clones, and not every one. Of more than 95,000 clones in the sample, approximately 80% are singletons; the top ten hold roughly 25%. Sequenced material: peripheral blood. These TCRs come from a human donor in a cohort sampled during active COVID-19.

This clone came up once. The rearrangement links TRBV7-2 to TRBJ1-2; unclear D gene. Germline V gene sequence: CDR1 SGHTA, CDR2 FQGNSA. CDR3 length: 16 residues. V lost 4 bases to trimming and J lost 5 bases, with 20 bases between them. CDR3: CASSWLSEPTEYGYTF. In nucleotides, the CDR3 is TGTGCCAGCAGCTGGCTCTCTGAGCCGACGGAGTATGGCTACACCTTC.

The chain has TRBV28 and TRBJ1-2, with a tentative D call TRBD1 (5 bases). This CDR3 is 14 amino acids long. Germline assignment: CDR1 MDHEN and CDR2 SYDVKM. Trimming left V 10 bases short and J 1 base short, with 16 bases between. CDR3 DNA: TGTGCCACCCTGGCTGGGGGACTTAACTATGGCTACACCTTC. Translating it yields CATLAGGLNYGYTF.

The V call is TRBV28, the J call TRBJ2-2; D perhaps matches TRBD2 (6 bases). Trimming left V 5 bases short and J 0 bases short, with 10 bases between. The V gene's germline CDR1 is MDHEN and CDR2 SYDVKM. The CDR3 runs to 15 residues. CDR3 region: CASSPREPNTGELFF. CDR3 DNA: TGTGCCAGCAGTCCCCGGGAGCCGAACACCGGGGAGCTGTTTTTT. Full variable domain (remainder filled in from reference TRBV28 and TRBJ2-2): DVKVTQSSRYLVKRTGEKVFLECVQDMDHENMFWYRQDPGLGLRLIYFSYDVKMKEKGDIPEGYSVSREKKERFSLILESASTNQTSMYLCASSPREPNTGELFFGEGSRLTVL.

CDR3 in DNA: TGTGCCTGGAGTGTATTTAGTACGGTAGATCAGCCCCAGCATTTT. The encoded protein is CAWSVFSTVDQPQHF. This rearrangement joins TRBV30 to TRBJ1-5; D gene unclear. The CDR3 sequence is 15 residues long. From germline, CDR1 is GTSNPN and CDR2 SVGIG (reference sequence). V was clipped by 0 bases and J by 5 bases, with 14 bases between them.

The chain combines TRBV25-1 with TRBJ2-7; 11 bases are a match to TRBD2. The trim removed 10 bases at V and 0 bases at J, leaving 14 bases unmatched. CDR1 and CDR2 (germline): MGHDK, SYGVNS. The CDR3 sequence is 17 residues long. For the CDR3, the DNA is TGTGCCACCCGACTAGCGGGGCTTGCCGACACCTCCTACGAGCAGTACTTC. As protein: CATRLAGLADTSYEQYF.

This clone was observed a handful of times. This chain links TRBV29-1 with TRBJ2-5; 7 bases are a match to TRBD2. The CDR3 is made up of 14 amino acids. Germline lookup yields CDR1 SQVTM and CDR2 ANQGSEA. V dropped 1 base and J dropped 1; count of bases not matched to a gene: 3. This CDR3 is CSVEGEGSQETQYF. For the CDR3, the DNA is TGCAGCGTTGAAGGGGAGGGATCCCAAGAGACCCAGTACTTC.

This clone came up a few times. The gene calls are TRBV11-2 and TRBJ2-5; 8 nucleotides match TRBD1. With V trimmed by 1 base and J by 3 bases, 4 bases remained unmatched. There are 15 residues in the CDR3. The V gene's germline CDR1 is SGHAT and CDR2 FQNNGV. The DNA of the CDR3 is TGTGCCAGCAGCTTAGGACAGGGGTTGAAAGAGACCCAGTACTTC. Amino acids: CASSLGQGLKETQYF.

CDR3 sequence: CASSSIAVRRATNSYEQYF. CDR3 DNA: TGTGCCAGCAGCTCGATTGCCGTTCGCAGGGCTACCAACTCCTACGAGCAGTACTTC. The chain couples TRBV11-2 to TRBJ2-7, with TRBD1 as a possible D gene (5 bases). The CDR3 sequence is 19 residues long. The germline gives CDR1 SGHAT, CDR2 FQNNGV. V was shortened by 4 bases and J by 0 bases, with 25 bases between the two germline ends.

This chain connects TRBV7-9 to TRBJ2-5; D is perhaps TRBD1 (5 bases). Germline assignment: CDR1 SEHNR and CDR2 FQNEAQ (reference sequence). V was pared by 3 bases and J by 3 bases, with 8 bases between. This CDR3 is 13 amino acids long. The CDR3 spells CASSFGAEETQYF. The CDR3 nucleotides read TGTGCCAGCAGCTTTGGGGCAGAAGAGACCCAGTACTTC.

This chain connects TRBV7-9 to TRBJ2-3; 9 bases map to TRBD1. This CDR3 has 15 residues. Germline CDR1 is SEHNR and CDR2 is FQNEAQ (reference sequence). J gave up 5 bases and V 8 bases, and 11 bases lay outside the gene matches. CDR3: CASATDRGPGDTQYF. Here the CDR3 DNA reads TGTGCCAGCGCGACGGACAGGGGACCCGGAGATACGCAGTATTTT.

This chain joins TRBV19 and TRBJ2-3; 7 bases agree with TRBD2. The germline CDR1 and CDR2 sequences are LNHDA and SQIVND (reference sequence). The trim removed 6 bases at V and 2 bases at J, leaving 11 bases unmatched. The CDR3 runs 16 residues. CDR3 bases: TGTGCCAGTAGCCCGGGACTACAGTCCTCCACAGATACGCAGTATTTT. Translation gives CASSPGLQSSTDTQYF.

This chain joins TRBV28 and TRBJ2-3; TRBD2 is a possible D gene (5 bases). The CDR3 is 15 residues long. V dropped 6 bases and J dropped 6 bases, with 19 bases sitting between them. The germline gives CDR1 MDHEN, CDR2 SYDVKM. CDR3 in amino acids: CASSPTGITSDTQYF. DNA for the CDR3: TGTGCCAGCAGCCCTACCGGGATCACTTCGGATACGCAGTATTTT.

This clone showed up just once. The V call is TRBV7-3, the J call TRBJ1-5, with a possible D match to TRBD1 (6 bases). Trimming took off 5 bases at V and 1 base at J, with 15 bases between the two ends. The germline V gene encodes CDR1 SGHTA and CDR2 FQGTGA. The CDR3 is 16 amino acids. The CDR3 coding sequence is TGTGCCAGCAGCGAGGGGGACCCGGGAAGCAATCAGCCCCAGCATTTT. Protein product: CASSEGDPGSNQPQHF.

This sequence joins TRBV5-1 and TRBJ1-4, with D possibly TRBD1 on 6 matching bases. Germline CDR1 SGHRS, CDR2 YFSETQ. V lost 4 bases and J 7 bases, leaving 20 bases between the germline ends. The CDR3 is made up of 16 amino acids. CDR3 sequence (DNA): TGCGCCAGCAGCCCGTCGATAGGACAGTTTGTTGAAAAACTGTTTTTT. Protein sequence: CASSPSIGQFVEKLFF.

This chain joins TRBV5-5 and TRBJ1-2; no clear D. The CDR3 covers 13 residues. In germline, CDR1 is SGHKS, CDR2 YYEKEE (reference sequence). Trimming removed 4 bases at V and 2 bases at J, with 9 bases between. CDR3 in DNA: TGTGCCAGCAGCGACCGGGAAAACTATGGCTACACCTTC. It encodes CASSDRENYGYTF. Full variable domain (outside the CDR3, taken from reference TRBV5-5 and TRBJ1-2): DAGVTQSPTHLIKTRGQQVTLRCSPISGHKSVSWYQQVLGQGPQFIFQYYEKEERGRGNFPDRFSARQFPNYSSELNVNALLLGDSALYLCASSDRENYGYTFGSGTRLTVV.

V and J are TRBV14 and TRBJ2-1; TRBD2 might be the D (6 bases). Trimming left V 2 bases short and J 10 bases short, with 12 bases between. This CDR3 has 13 residues. Looked up from germline, CDR1 is SGHDN and CDR2 is FVKESK. DNA for the CDR3: TGTGCCAGCAGCCAATTTCGGAGGGAGGAGCAGTTCTTC. This gives the protein CASSQFRREEQFF.

The chain uses TRBV28 and TRBJ1-1, with D possibly TRBD1 on 5 matching bases. Between the trimmed V and J ends, which lost 2 bases and 5 bases, there was a span of 12 bases. From germline, CDR1 is MDHEN and CDR2 SYDVKM. The CDR3 totals 14 residues. DNA of the CDR3: TGTGCCAGCAGTTTAATCCAGGGAGGGACTGAAGCTTTCTTT. It encodes CASSLIQGGTEAFF.

The chain carries TRBV5-1 and TRBJ2-3; 9 bases agree with TRBD2. The V segment lost 4 bases and the J segment 0 bases; nucleotides outside the gene matches: 6. Germline V gene lookup returns CDR1 SGHRS and CDR2 YFSETQ. CDR3 length equals 16 residues. The CDR3 loop is CASSPVAGASTDTQYF. The CDR3 region has the DNA TGCGCCAGCAGCCCGGTAGCGGGGGCTAGCACAGATACGCAGTATTTT.

In this sample, this clone turned up a few times. The chain couples TRBV30 to TRBJ1-2; 7 bases are a match to TRBD1. The CDR3 covers 13 residues. Germline V lookup: CDR1 GTSNPN, CDR2 SVGIG (reference sequence). With V trimmed by 4 bases and J by 8 bases, 10 bases remained unmatched. CDR3 nucleotides: TGTGCCTGGACTCCAACCGACAGGGTCGGCTACACCTTC. Protein product: CAWTPTDRVGYTF.

The gene calls are TRBV27 and TRBJ1-2, with D maybe TRBD1 (5 bases). There are 15 residues in the CDR3. Per germline, CDR1 MNHEY and CDR2 SMNVEV (reference sequence). V was shortened by 2 bases and J by 8 bases, with 18 bases between the two germline ends. The CDR3 nucleotides read TGTGCCAGCAGTTTAGGGCAGGGTCGCGTTTACGGCTACACCTTC. Its translation: CASSLGQGRVYGYTF.

The chain links TRBV29-1 to TRBJ2-5; D is possibly TRBD2 (6 bases). V lost 3 bases and J 5 bases, leaving 10 bases between the germline ends. CDR1 and CDR2 from the germline V gene are SQVTM and ANQGSEA. This CDR3 has 12 amino acids. CDR3 nucleotide sequence: TGCAGCGTTGATGGGGAGGTGGAGACCCAGTACTTC. This sequence encodes CSVDGEVETQYF.

This chain joins TRBV28 and TRBJ1-3; 11 bases agree with TRBD1. This CDR3 region has 16 residues. V lost 4 bases and J lost 0; bases outside the gene matches: 2. Looked up from germline, CDR1 is MDHEN and CDR2 is SYDVKM. This CDR3 is CASSYGTGGSGNTIYF. The CDR3, as DNA: TGTGCCAGCAGTTACGGGACAGGGGGCTCTGGAAACACCATATATTTT.

The genes are TRBV11-3 and TRBJ2-7; 11 bases match TRBD1. The CDR3 is 14 amino acids. The germline V gene has CDR1 SGHNT and CDR2 YENEEA. The J segment lost 6 bases and the V segment lost 8 bases, leaving 9 bases of the junction unmatched. In DNA form, the CDR3 reads TGTGCCAGCTCCCGGACAGGGGGCTTCCGCGAGCAGTACTTC. Protein product: CASSRTGGFREQYF.

V and J are TRBV19 and TRBJ1-2, with D tentatively TRBD1 (5 bases). Trimming took 1 base from V and 10 from J, leaving 13 bases between them. Germline-derived CDR1 and CDR2 are LNHDA and SQIVND (reference sequence). The CDR3 length is 13 residues. CDR3 loop: CASSIVGLPNYTF. For the CDR3, the DNA is TGTGCCAGTAGTATAGTGGGACTGCCAAACTACACCTTC.

The V and J genes are TRBV7-9 and TRBJ1-2; 7 bases are shared with TRBD1. There are 13 residues in the CDR3. The germline V gene encodes CDR1 SEHNR and CDR2 FQNEAQ (reference sequence). V was clipped by 6 bases and J by 8 bases; unmatched bases: 9. The CDR3 DNA follows: TGTGCCAGCAGTCTCGAGGGGGCAAGCGGCTACACCTTC. Its protein is CASSLEGASGYTF. The complete variable domain, with remaining parts taken from reference TRBV7-9 and TRBJ1-2, reads DTGVSQNPRHKITKRGQNVTFRCDPISEHNRLYWYRQTLGQGPEFLTYFQNEAQLEKSRLLSDRFSAERPKGSFSTLEIQRTEQGDSAMYLCASSLEGASGYTFGSGTRLTVV.

J is TRBJ2-6 and V is TRBV7-6, with 7 bases lining up with TRBD1. Germline CDR1 is SGHVS and CDR2 is FNYEAQ. The length of the CDR3 is 15 residues. The V segment lost 4 bases and the J segment 1 base; nucleotides outside the gene matches: 1. The CDR3 here is CASSSGQSGANVLTF. The CDR3 coding sequence is TGTGCCAGCAGCTCGGGACAGTCTGGGGCCAACGTCCTGACTTTC.